The 9 T cell receptor beta chains below all came from one sample that was sequenced in a study of cytomegalovirus exposure and HLA in healthy donors. The primer mix had 60 Vbeta and 13 Jbeta primers. TCRdb's table, derived via immunoSEQ multiplex PCR, lists solely in-frame clones and lacks some. The sample holds roughly 190,000 clones, around 77% seen once. The sample comprised PBMCs. These TCRs come from a woman aged 25 to 45 in good health and CMV-seropositive.

This sequence joins TRBV5-4 and TRBJ1-2; TRBD1 matches 7 bases. V trimming: 4 bases; J trimming: 4 bases; junction bases outside the gene matches: 13. This CDR3 comprises 16 residues. In germline, CDR1 is SGHNT, CDR2 YYREEE (reference sequence). In DNA form, the CDR3 reads TGTGCCAGCAGCCCCCCGTCGACAGGGACGGGCTATGGCTACACCTTC. Protein: CASSPPSTGTGYGYTF.

The chain combines TRBV7-8 with TRBJ2-1; 13 bases line up with TRBD2. J was trimmed by 1 base and V by 7 bases; bases with no gene match: 13. This CDR3 has 19 residues. Per germline, CDR1 SGHVS and CDR2 FQNEAQ. In nucleotides, the CDR3 is TGTGCCAGCACCCACCCGAGGACTAGCGGGAGTAGATCCTACAATGAGCAGTTCTTC. Translated, it gives CASTHPRTSGSRSYNEQFF.

The chain combines TRBV7-6 with TRBJ2-2; TRBD2 matches at 8 bases. This CDR3 has 16 amino acids. The V gene's germline CDR1 is SGHVS and CDR2 FNYEAQ. After removal of 3 bases from V and 4 bases from J, the junction contained 7 bases not matched to a gene. The CDR3 sequence: CASSLGAGAGTGELFF. The CDR3 DNA reads as TGTGCCAGCAGCTTGGGAGCGGGAGCGGGCACCGGGGAGCTGTTTTTT.

The chain has TRBV10-3 and TRBJ1-2; TRBD1 matches at 7 bases. CDR3 length equals 14 residues. V gave up 4 bases and J gave up 8 bases; unmatched junction bases: 10. Germline CDR1 is ENHRY and CDR2 is SYGVKD. As DNA, the CDR3 is TGTGCCATCAGTGGGGACAGCGGAGACGGGGGCTACACCTTC. Protein product: CAISGDSGDGGYTF.

This clone has more than one count but fewer than ten. The same CDR3 also results from other DNA sequences found in this sample. V is TRBV5-1 and J is TRBJ2-3; 7 nucleotides align to TRBD1. V was clipped by 2 bases and J by 3 bases; unmatched bases: 3. The CDR3 runs to 14 residues. Germline V gene sequence: CDR1 SGHRS, CDR2 YFSETQ. CDR3 sequence reads: CASSFGQDTDTQYF. CDR3 nucleotides: TGCGCCAGCAGCTTTGGACAGGATACAGATACGCAGTATTTT.

This clone has only a few counts. The chain joins TRBV6-5 to TRBJ1-1, with no clear D. V lost 9 bases and J lost 0, with 11 bases in between. Germline V gives CDR1 MNHEY, CDR2 SVGAGI. This CDR3 spans 13 amino acids. The DNA of the CDR3 is TGTGCCAGTCACGGGAGTCTGAACACTGAAGCTTTCTTT. Its protein is CASHGSLNTEAFF.

This clone was detected only once. The chain carries TRBV28 and TRBJ2-3; 8 bases line up with TRBD1. The CDR3 is 16 residues long. CDR1 is MDHEN, CDR2 SYDVKM, per germline. Trimming at V came to 5 bases and at J to 4 bases, leaving 11 bases not matched to a gene. For the CDR3, the DNA is TGTGCCAGCAGTCCTTCCGGGACAGGTTTAGCAGATACGCAGTATTTT. It translates to CASSPSGTGLADTQYF.

This chain links TRBV4-1 with TRBJ2-7, with 13 nucleotides matching TRBD2. Germline V CDR1 and CDR2: MGHRA, YSYEKL. The CDR3 is made up of 22 amino acids. J gave up 4 bases and V 2 bases, and 23 bases lay outside the gene matches. Here the CDR3 DNA reads TGCGCCAGCAGCCAACCCAAAAGCCTCGAAGGACTAGCGGGGGCCCGTCGGTACGAGCAGTACTTC. Its protein is CASSQPKSLEGLAGARRYEQYF.

This sequence joins TRBV5-6 and TRBJ1-3; D is unresolved. From germline, CDR1 is SGHDT and CDR2 YYEEEE. CDR3 length: 13 residues. Trimming pared 7 bases from V and 0 bases from J, leaving 8 bases between. The CDR3 sequence: CASREVSGNTIYF. CDR3 DNA: TGTGCCAGCCGGGAGGTCTCTGGAAACACCATATATTTT.